This T cell receptor (beta chain) was recorded in a study of shared clonotypes between healthy human individuals. TCRdb keeps only in-frame clones here, not all; method: immunoSEQ multiplex PCR. The repertoire has about 2.4 million clones, 80% to 95% of them found once; the top ten carry about 0.34%. This clone occurred once. All the donors were Caucasian adults who lived in Nashville, Tennessee. The ends lost 5 bases at V and 1 base at J; junction bases unmatched: 21. The CDR3 loop spans 22 amino acids. CDR1 and CDR2 (germline): MNHEY, SMNVEV (reference sequence). The genes are TRBV27 and TRBJ2-2, with 11 nucleotides matching TRBD2. Sequenced sample: naive CD4+ T cells from PBMCs. Subset indicated: CD45RA+ positively selected. The source is a man younger than 30 in good health. Some clones in this sample may be carry-over from other donors' samples. In DNA, the CDR3 is TGTGCCAGCAGTCCCCTAAAAACCTACTCCGGGACTAGCGGTTGGAACACCGGGGAGCTGTTTTTT. Translated: CASSPLKTYSGTSGWNTGELFF.